This T cell receptor beta chain stems from a study of cytomegalovirus exposure and HLA in healthy donors. Overall study results and limits: The authors later found most CMV-associated TCR beta chains appeared HLA-restricted.

Germline-derived CDR1 and CDR2 are SGHRS and YFSETQ. CDR3 length: 15 residues. The J segment lost 4 bases and the V segment lost 6 bases, leaving 12 bases of the junction unmatched. It was with 60 Vbeta and 13 Jbeta primers that the PCR ran. Some clones are missing from TCRdb's copy, which holds only in-frame ones; the method was immunoSEQ multiplex PCR. Among roughly 170,000 clones listed, about 78% were seen once. On this clone itself: What it binds is unknown.

The TCR sequence derives from a woman aged 45 to 65 in good health and CMV-seropositive. V and J are TRBV5-1 and TRBJ1-2, with 7 nucleotides matching TRBD1. Material: PBMCs. DNA for the CDR3: TGCGCCAGCAAGGTAGAGACAGGGATTAGCTATGGCTACACCTTC. It specifies CASKVETGISYGYTF.